Listed below are T cell receptor beta chains from one sample, sequenced in a study of cytomegalovirus exposure and HLA in healthy donors. TCRdb's table, derived via immunoSEQ multiplex PCR, lists solely in-frame clones and lacks some. The sample holds 70,000 to 95,000 clones, around 80% seen once. The sequenced material came from PBMCs. These receptors came from a male donor in good health and CMV-seronegative. CDR3s include the opening cysteine and the closing phenylalanine or tryptophan. Fields, in order: J gene, D gene, V gene, clone size, CDR3 protein, CDR3 DNA. A D gene is named only where the DNA matches it firmly. Part of the rows lack a size; the others show once, few, many or a class for expanded clones.

j_gene: TRBJ2-1
d_gene: NA
v_gene: TRBV11-2
abundance: NA
CDR3aa: CASSFPGDTYEQFF
CDR3nt: TGTGCCAGCAGCTTCCCCGGGGACACATATGAGCAGTTCTTC

j_gene: TRBJ1-1
d_gene: NA
v_gene: TRBV6-5
abundance: NA
CDR3aa: CASSRTANTEAFF
CDR3nt: TGTGCCAGCAGCCGGACAGCGAACACTGAAGCTTTCTTT

j_gene: TRBJ2-1
d_gene: NA
v_gene: TRBV9
abundance: NA
CDR3aa: CASSVGFEGYNEQFF
CDR3nt: TGTGCCAGCAGCGTGGGTTTCGAGGGCTACAATGAGCAGTTCTTC

j_gene: TRBJ1-6
d_gene: TRBD1
v_gene: TRBV25-1
abundance: NA
CDR3aa: CASTPGQSNSPLNF
CDR3nt: TGTGCCAGCACTCCGGGACAGTCCAATTCACCCCTCAACTTT

j_gene: TRBJ2-7
d_gene: TRBD2
v_gene: TRBV15
abundance: NA
CDR3aa: CATSRDLGGYEQYF
CDR3nt: TGTGCCACCAGCAGAGATCTCGGGGGGTACGAGCAGTACTTC

j_gene: TRBJ2-3
d_gene: NA
v_gene: TRBV5-1
abundance: NA
CDR3aa: CASSLAAGGGSTDTQYF
CDR3nt: TGCGCCAGCAGCTTGGCAGCCGGTGGAGGGAGCACAGATACGCAGTATTTT

j_gene: TRBJ1-2
d_gene: TRBD1
v_gene: TRBV9
abundance: NA
CDR3aa: CASSAQDRGHYGYTF
CDR3nt: TGTGCCAGCAGCGCCCAAGACAGGGGGCACTATGGCTACACCTTC

j_gene: TRBJ1-6
d_gene: NA
v_gene: TRBV19
abundance: NA
CDR3aa: CASSIGLLDTYSPLHF
CDR3nt: TGTGCCAGTAGTATCGGGTTGTTGGACACTTATTCACCCCTCCACTTT

j_gene: TRBJ2-7
d_gene: NA
v_gene: TRBV27
abundance: NA
CDR3aa: CASSPRPGGMYEQYF
CDR3nt: TGTGCCAGCAGTCCTCGCCCAGGGGGGATGTACGAGCAGTACTTC

j_gene: TRBJ2-5
d_gene: TRBD1
v_gene: TRBV10-3
abundance: NA
CDR3aa: CATRDSQETQYF
CDR3nt: TGTGCCACGAGGGACAGCCAAGAGACCCAGTACTTC

j_gene: TRBJ2-1
d_gene: TRBD2
v_gene: TRBV19
abundance: NA
CDR3aa: CASSMYGAGAYNEQFF
CDR3nt: TGTGCCAGTAGTATGTATGGAGCGGGAGCCTACAATGAGCAGTTCTTC

j_gene: TRBJ2-7
d_gene: NA
v_gene: TRBV5-1
abundance: once
CDR3aa: CASSPGQGSSYEQYF
CDR3nt: TGCGCCAGCAGCCCGGGACAAGGGTCCTCCTACGAGCAGTACTTC

j_gene: TRBJ2-7
d_gene: TRBD1
v_gene: TRBV5-1
abundance: NA
CDR3aa: CASSLDPGTAPYEQYF
CDR3nt: TGCGCCAGCAGCTTGGATCCCGGGACAGCACCGTACGAGCAGTACTTC

j_gene: TRBJ2-2
d_gene: NA
v_gene: TRBV15
abundance: NA
CDR3aa: CATSRIASGELFF
CDR3nt: TGTGCCACCAGCAGAATAGCGTCCGGGGAGCTGTTTTTT

j_gene: TRBJ2-4
d_gene: TRBD2
v_gene: TRBV5-8
abundance: NA
CDR3aa: CASSLTGTSRAKNIQYF
CDR3nt: TGTGCCAGCAGCTTAACGGGGACTAGCCGGGCCAAAAACATTCAGTACTTC

j_gene: TRBJ1-5
d_gene: TRBD1
v_gene: TRBV4-1
abundance: few
CDR3aa: CASSQVDGTADQPQHF
CDR3nt: TGCGCCAGCAGCCAAGTTGACGGGACAGCTGATCAGCCCCAGCATTTT

j_gene: TRBJ2-1
d_gene: TRBD2
v_gene: TRBV5-1
abundance: NA
CDR3aa: CASSLIAGRVSYNEQFF
CDR3nt: TGCGCCAGCAGCTTGATCGCAGGGAGGGTATCCTACAATGAGCAGTTCTTC

j_gene: TRBJ1-1
d_gene: NA
v_gene: TRBV9
abundance: NA
CDR3aa: CASSVDRENTEAFF
CDR3nt: TGTGCCAGCAGCGTAGATCGGGAAAACACTGAAGCTTTCTTT

j_gene: TRBJ2-7
d_gene: NA
v_gene: TRBV4-1
abundance: NA
CDR3aa: CASSQVRSYEQYF
CDR3nt: TGCGCCAGCAGCCAAGTTAGAAGCTACGAGCAGTACTTC

j_gene: TRBJ2-7
d_gene: TRBD1
v_gene: TRBV7-6
abundance: NA
CDR3aa: CASSSGQVTYEQYF
CDR3nt: TGTGCCAGCAGCTCCGGACAGGTCACCTACGAGCAGTACTTC

j_gene: TRBJ2-2
d_gene: TRBD1
v_gene: TRBV2
abundance: NA
CDR3aa: CASRTDRGRRNTGELFF
CDR3nt: TGTGCCAGCAGGACGGACAGGGGGCGACGAAACACCGGGGAGCTGTTTTTT

j_gene: TRBJ1-3
d_gene: NA
v_gene: TRBV7-2
abundance: NA
CDR3aa: CASSPQISGNTIYF
CDR3nt: TGTGCCAGCAGTCCACAAATCTCTGGAAACACCATATATTTT

j_gene: TRBJ2-1
d_gene: TRBD1
v_gene: TRBV25-1
abundance: once
CDR3aa: CASSELQTGEDEQFF
CDR3nt: TGTGCCAGCAGTGAATTGCAGACAGGGGAAGATGAGCAGTTCTTC

j_gene: TRBJ2-1
d_gene: NA
v_gene: TRBV10-1
abundance: NA
CDR3aa: CASSARSNYNEQFF
CDR3nt: TGCGCCAGCAGTGCCAGGTCAAACTACAATGAGCAGTTCTTC

j_gene: TRBJ2-7
d_gene: TRBD2
v_gene: TRBV14
abundance: NA
CDR3aa: CASSQHEREEYEQYF
CDR3nt: TGTGCCAGCAGCCAACACGAGCGGGAAGAATACGAGCAGTACTTC

j_gene: TRBJ2-3
d_gene: TRBD1
v_gene: TRBV5-1
abundance: NA
CDR3aa: CASSLWGQGKESTDTQYF
CDR3nt: TGCGCCAGCAGCTTGTGGGGACAGGGGAAGGAAAGCACAGATACGCAGTATTTT

j_gene: TRBJ2-5
d_gene: NA
v_gene: TRBV5-6
abundance: NA
CDR3aa: CASSSLPGQQETQYF
CDR3nt: TGTGCCAGCAGCAGCCTCCCGGGTCAGCAAGAGACCCAGTACTTC

j_gene: TRBJ2-3
d_gene: TRBD2
v_gene: TRBV18
abundance: once
CDR3aa: CASSPLPSGREDTQYF
CDR3nt: TGTGCCAGCTCACCTCTGCCCAGCGGGAGGGAAGATACGCAGTATTTT

j_gene: TRBJ2-7
d_gene: TRBD2
v_gene: TRBV6-6
abundance: NA
CDR3aa: CASSPEGLQYYEQYF
CDR3nt: TGTGCCAGCAGTCCCGAGGGACTACAATACTACGAGCAGTACTTC

j_gene: TRBJ1-5
d_gene: NA
v_gene: TRBV15
abundance: NA
CDR3aa: CATSRDLQVHQPQNF
CDR3nt: TGTGCCACCAGCAGAGATCTACAGGTACATCAGCCCCAGAATTTT

j_gene: TRBJ2-1
d_gene: TRBD1
v_gene: TRBV6-5
abundance: NA
CDR3aa: CASRTGTGYNEQFF
CDR3nt: TGTGCCAGCAGAACCGGGACAGGGTACAATGAGCAGTTCTTC

j_gene: TRBJ2-7
d_gene: TRBD1
v_gene: TRBV7-9
abundance: NA
CDR3aa: CASSFIRQGGYEQYF
CDR3nt: TGTGCCAGCAGCTTCATCCGACAGGGCGGGTACGAGCAGTACTTC